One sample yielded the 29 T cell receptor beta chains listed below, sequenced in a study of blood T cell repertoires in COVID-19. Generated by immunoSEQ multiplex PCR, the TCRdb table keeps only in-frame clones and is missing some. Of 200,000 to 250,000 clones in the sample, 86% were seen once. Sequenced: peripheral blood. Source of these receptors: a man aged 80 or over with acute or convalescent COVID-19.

CDR3 in DNA: TGTGCCAGCAGACTCCTACAGGGGGCGGGACAGCCCCAGCATTTT. Translation gives CASRLLQGAGQPQHF. V and J are TRBV27 and TRBJ1-5; 9 nucleotides line up with TRBD1. V shed 6 bases, J shed 7 bases, and the junction held 10 bases outside the gene matches. This CDR3 is built from 15 residues. Per the germline V gene, CDR1 is MNHEY and CDR2 is SMNVEV (reference sequence).

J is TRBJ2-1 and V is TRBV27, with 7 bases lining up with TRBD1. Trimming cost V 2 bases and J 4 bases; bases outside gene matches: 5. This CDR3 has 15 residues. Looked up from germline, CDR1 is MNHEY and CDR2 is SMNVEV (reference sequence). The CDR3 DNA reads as TGTGCCAGCAGTTTAGTACCGGGACAGTACAATGAGCAGTTCTTC. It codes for CASSLVPGQYNEQFF.

CDR3 bases: TGCGCCAGCAGCCAACCCGGGACAGTGGACACTGAAGCTTTCTTT. Amino acid sequence: CASSQPGTVDTEAFF. The chain employs TRBV4-1 and TRBJ1-1; 7 bases fit TRBD1. The CDR3 has 15 amino acids. Germline V gene data show CDR1 as MGHRA and CDR2 as YSYEKL. The ends lost 2 bases at V and 3 bases at J; junction bases unmatched: 6.

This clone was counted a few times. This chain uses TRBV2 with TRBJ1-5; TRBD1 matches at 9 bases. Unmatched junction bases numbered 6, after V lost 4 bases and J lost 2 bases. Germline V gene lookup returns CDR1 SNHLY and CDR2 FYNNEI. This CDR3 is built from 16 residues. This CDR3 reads CASSATGGSGNQPQHF. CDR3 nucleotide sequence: TGTGCCAGCAGTGCCACAGGGGGCTCCGGCAATCAGCCCCAGCATTTT.

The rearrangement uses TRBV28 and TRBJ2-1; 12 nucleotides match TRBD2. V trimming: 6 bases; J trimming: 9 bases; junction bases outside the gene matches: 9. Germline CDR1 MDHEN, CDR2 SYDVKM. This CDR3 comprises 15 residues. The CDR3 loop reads CASSLGLAGQIEQFF. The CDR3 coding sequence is TGTGCCAGCAGCCTTGGACTAGCGGGGCAGATTGAGCAGTTCTTC.

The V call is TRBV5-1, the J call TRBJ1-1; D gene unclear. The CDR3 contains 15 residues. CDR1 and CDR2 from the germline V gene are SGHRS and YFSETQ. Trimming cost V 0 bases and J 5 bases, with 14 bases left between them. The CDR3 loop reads CASSLDGRSLTEAFF. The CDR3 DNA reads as TGCGCCAGCAGCTTGGACGGCAGGTCGTTGACTGAAGCTTTCTTT.

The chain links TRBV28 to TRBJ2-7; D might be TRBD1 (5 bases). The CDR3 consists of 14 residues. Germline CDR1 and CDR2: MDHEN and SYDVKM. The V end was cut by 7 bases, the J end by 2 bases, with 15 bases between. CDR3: CASTLPGQTYEQYF. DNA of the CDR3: TGTGCCAGCACCCTTCCAGGGCAGACCTACGAGCAGTACTTC.

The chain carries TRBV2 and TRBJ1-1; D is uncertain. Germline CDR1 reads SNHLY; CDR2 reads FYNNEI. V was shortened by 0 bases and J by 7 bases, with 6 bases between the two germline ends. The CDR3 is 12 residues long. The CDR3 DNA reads TGTGCCAGCAGTGAAGCGCGGTTTGAAGCTTTCTTT. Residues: CASSEARFEAFF. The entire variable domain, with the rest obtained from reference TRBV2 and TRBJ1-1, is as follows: EPEVTQTPSHQVTQMGQEVILRCVPISNHLYFYWYRQILGQKVEFLVSFYNNEISEKSEIFDDQFSVERPDGSNFTLKIRSTKLEDSAMYFCASSEARFEAFFGQGTRLTVV.

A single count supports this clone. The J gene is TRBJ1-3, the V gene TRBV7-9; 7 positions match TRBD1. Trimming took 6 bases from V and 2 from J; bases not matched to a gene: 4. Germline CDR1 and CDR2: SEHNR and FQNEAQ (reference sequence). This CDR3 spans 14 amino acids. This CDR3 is CASRYDRAGNTIYF. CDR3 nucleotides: TGTGCCAGCAGATACGACAGGGCTGGAAACACCATATATTTT. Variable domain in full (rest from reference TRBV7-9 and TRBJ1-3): DTGVSQNPRHKITKRGQNVTFRCDPISEHNRLYWYRQTLGQGPEFLTYFQNEAQLEKSRLLSDRFSAERPKGSFSTLEIQRTEQGDSAMYLCASRYDRAGNTIYFGEGSWLTVV.

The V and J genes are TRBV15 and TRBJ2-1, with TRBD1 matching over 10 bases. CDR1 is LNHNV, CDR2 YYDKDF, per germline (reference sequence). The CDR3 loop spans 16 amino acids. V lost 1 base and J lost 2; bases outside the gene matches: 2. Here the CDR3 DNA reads TGTGCCACCAGCAGAGGGGACAGGGGTCCCTACAATGAGCAGTTCTTC. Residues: CATSRGDRGPYNEQFF.

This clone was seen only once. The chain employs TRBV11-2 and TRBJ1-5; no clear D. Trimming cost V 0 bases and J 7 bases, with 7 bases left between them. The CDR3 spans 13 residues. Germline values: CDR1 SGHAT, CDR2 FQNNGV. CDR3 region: CASSLDSVQPQHF. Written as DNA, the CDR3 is TGTGCCAGCAGCTTAGATTCCGTCCAGCCCCAGCATTTT.

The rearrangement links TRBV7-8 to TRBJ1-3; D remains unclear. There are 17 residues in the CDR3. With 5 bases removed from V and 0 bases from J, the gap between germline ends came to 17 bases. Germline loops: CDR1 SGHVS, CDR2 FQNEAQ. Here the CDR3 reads CASSPAASASSGNTIYF. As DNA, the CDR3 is TGTGCCAGCAGCCCCGCCGCTAGCGCCAGCTCTGGAAACACCATATATTTT.

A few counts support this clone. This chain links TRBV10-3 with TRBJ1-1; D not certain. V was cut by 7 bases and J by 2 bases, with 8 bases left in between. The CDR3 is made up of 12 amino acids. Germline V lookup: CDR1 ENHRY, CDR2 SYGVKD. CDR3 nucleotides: TGTGCCATCAATCGGGGAAACACTGAAGCTTTCTTT. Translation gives CAINRGNTEAFF.

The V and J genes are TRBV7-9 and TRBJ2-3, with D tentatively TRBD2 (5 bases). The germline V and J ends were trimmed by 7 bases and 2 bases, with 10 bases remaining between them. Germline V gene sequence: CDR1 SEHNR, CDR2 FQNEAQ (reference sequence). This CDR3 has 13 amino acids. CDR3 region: CASNRRTTDTQYF. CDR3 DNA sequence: TGTGCCAGCAACCGGAGGACCACAGATACGCAGTATTTT.

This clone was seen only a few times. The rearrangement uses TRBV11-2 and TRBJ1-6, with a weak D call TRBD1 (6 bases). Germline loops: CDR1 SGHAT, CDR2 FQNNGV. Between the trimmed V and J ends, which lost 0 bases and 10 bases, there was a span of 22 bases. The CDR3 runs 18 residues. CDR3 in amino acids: CASSLDAQGGLPISPLHF. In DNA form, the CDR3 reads TGTGCCAGCAGCTTAGATGCCCAAGGGGGATTACCTATATCACCCCTCCACTTT.

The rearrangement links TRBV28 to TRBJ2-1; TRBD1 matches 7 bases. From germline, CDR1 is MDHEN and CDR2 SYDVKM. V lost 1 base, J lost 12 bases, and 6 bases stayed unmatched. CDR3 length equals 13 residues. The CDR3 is CASSLLGQLPQFF. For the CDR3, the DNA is TGTGCCAGCAGTTTATTGGGACAGCTACCGCAGTTCTTC.

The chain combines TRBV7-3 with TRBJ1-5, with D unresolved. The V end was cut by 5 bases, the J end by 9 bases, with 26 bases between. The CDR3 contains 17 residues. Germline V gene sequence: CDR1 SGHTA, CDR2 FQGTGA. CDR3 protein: CASSLNPAGSWTRPQHF. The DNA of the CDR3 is TGTGCCAGCAGCCTCAACCCGGCGGGATCATGGACGAGGCCCCAGCATTTT.

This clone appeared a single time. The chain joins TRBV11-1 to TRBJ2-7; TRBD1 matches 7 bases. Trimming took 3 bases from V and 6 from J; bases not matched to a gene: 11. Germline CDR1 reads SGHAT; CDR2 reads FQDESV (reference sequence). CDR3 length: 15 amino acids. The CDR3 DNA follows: TGTGCCAGCAGCTTCCCGACAGGGAAAAGCAGCGAGCAGTACTTC. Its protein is CASSFPTGKSSEQYF.

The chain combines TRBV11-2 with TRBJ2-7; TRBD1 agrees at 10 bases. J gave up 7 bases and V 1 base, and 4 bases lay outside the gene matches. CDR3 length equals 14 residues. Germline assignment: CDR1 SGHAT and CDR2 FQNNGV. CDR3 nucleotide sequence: TGTGCCAGCAGCTTAGGGGACAGGGGTGAAGAGCAGTACTTC. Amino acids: CASSLGDRGEEQYF. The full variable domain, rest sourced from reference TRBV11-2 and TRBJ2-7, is EAGVAQSPRYKIIEKRQSVAFWCNPISGHATLYWYQQILGQGPKLLIQFQNNGVVDDSQLPKDRFSAERLKGVDSTLKIQPAKLEDSAVYLCASSLGDRGEEQYFGPGTRLTVT.

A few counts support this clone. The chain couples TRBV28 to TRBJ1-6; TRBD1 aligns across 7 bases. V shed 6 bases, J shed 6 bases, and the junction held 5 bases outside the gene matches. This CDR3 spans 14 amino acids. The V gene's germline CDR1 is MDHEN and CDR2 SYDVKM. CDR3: CASRPGGVNSPLHF. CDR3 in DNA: TGTGCCAGCAGACCAGGGGGTGTTAATTCACCCCTCCACTTT.

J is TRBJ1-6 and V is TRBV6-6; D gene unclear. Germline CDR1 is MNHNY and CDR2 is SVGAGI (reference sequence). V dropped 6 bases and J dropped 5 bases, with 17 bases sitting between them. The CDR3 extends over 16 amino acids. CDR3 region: CASRLLVEVNNSPLHF. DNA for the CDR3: TGTGCCAGCAGGCTTCTAGTGGAGGTTAATAATTCACCCCTCCACTTT.

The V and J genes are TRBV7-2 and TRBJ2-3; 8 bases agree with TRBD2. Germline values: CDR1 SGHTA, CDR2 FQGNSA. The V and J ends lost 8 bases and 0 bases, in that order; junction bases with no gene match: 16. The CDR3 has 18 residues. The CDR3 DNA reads TGTGCCAGCGGGGCTATCCGGGGGGGAAACCCAAGCACAGATACGCAGTATTTT. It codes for CASGAIRGGNPSTDTQYF.

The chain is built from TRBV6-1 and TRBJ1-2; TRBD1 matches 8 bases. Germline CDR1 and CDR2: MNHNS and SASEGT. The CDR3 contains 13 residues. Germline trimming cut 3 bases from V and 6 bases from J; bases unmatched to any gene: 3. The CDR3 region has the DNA TGTGCCAGCAGTGAGCCGACAGGGGATGGCTACACCTTC. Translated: CASSEPTGDGYTF.

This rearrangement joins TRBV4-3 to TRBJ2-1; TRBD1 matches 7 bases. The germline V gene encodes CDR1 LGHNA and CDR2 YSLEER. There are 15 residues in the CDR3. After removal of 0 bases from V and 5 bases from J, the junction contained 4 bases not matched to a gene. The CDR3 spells CASSQERTGNNEQFF. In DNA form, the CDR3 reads TGCGCCAGCAGCCAAGAAAGGACAGGAAACAATGAGCAGTTCTTC.

The CDR3 bases are TGTGCCAGCAGTCGAGGGGGTCAAGCCTACAATGAGCAGTTCTTC. It specifies CASSRGGQAYNEQFF. The chain carries TRBV2 and TRBJ2-1; D might be TRBD1 (6 bases). The CDR3 is 15 amino acids. Germline V lookup: CDR1 SNHLY, CDR2 FYNNEI. Trimming took off 5 bases at V and 2 bases at J, with 13 bases between the two ends.

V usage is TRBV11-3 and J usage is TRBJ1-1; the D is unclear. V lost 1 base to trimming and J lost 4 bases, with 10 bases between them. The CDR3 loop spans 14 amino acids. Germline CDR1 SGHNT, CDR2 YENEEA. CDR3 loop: CASSLGRGITEAFF. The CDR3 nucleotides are TGTGCCAGCAGCTTAGGTCGGGGAATCACTGAAGCTTTCTTT.

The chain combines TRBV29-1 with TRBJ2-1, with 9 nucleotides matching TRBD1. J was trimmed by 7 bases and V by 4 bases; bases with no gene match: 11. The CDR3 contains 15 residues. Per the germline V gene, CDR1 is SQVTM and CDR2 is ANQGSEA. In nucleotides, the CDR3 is TGCAGCGTTGGGCTACAGGGGGCGCTAATTAATGAGCAGTTCTTC. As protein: CSVGLQGALINEQFF.

CDR3: CASSLAGQKGSYEQYF. As DNA, the CDR3 is TGTGCCAGCAGCTTAGCGGGACAGAAAGGCTCCTACGAGCAGTACTTC. The gene calls are TRBV7-2 and TRBJ2-7; 7 nucleotides match TRBD1. The CDR3 is made up of 16 amino acids. With 0 bases clipped from V and 0 bases from J, the junction kept 5 bases outside the gene matches. Germline V lookup: CDR1 SGHTA, CDR2 FQGNSA.

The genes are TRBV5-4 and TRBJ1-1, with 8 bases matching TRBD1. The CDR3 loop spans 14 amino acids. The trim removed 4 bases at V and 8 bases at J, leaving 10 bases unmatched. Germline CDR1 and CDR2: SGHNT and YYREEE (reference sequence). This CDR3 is CASSVRDRLTEAFF. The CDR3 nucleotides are TGTGCCAGCAGCGTAAGGGACAGGTTGACGGAAGCTTTCTTT.